A single sample is the source of the 31 T cell receptor beta chains below, sequenced in a study of shared clonotypes between healthy human individuals. TCRdb's table, derived via immunoSEQ multiplex PCR, lists solely in-frame clones and lacks some. The table shows about 1,800,000 clones, with around 96% occurring only once. Positively selected for CCR7, the CD45RO-negative cells used as naive CD8 cells excluded terminally differentiated effector memory CD45RA+ cells. The sequenced material came from naive CD8+ T cells sorted from blood. Receptors were obtained from a man younger than 30 in good health.

This chain connects TRBV7-2 to TRBJ2-7; D remains ambiguous. With 5 bases removed from V and 3 bases from J, the gap between germline ends came to 11 bases. This CDR3 has 13 amino acids. Germline V gene data show CDR1 as SGHTA and CDR2 as FQGNSA. The CDR3 loop is CASSVSPGYEQYF. In DNA form, the CDR3 reads TGTGCCAGCAGCGTCTCCCCCGGCTACGAGCAGTACTTC. Complete variable domain (other parts from reference TRBV7-2 and TRBJ2-7): GAGVSQSPSNKVTEKGKDVELRCDPISGHTALYWYRQSLGQGLEFLIYFQGNSAPDKSGLPSDRFSAERTGGSVSTLTIQRTQQEDSAVYLCASSVSPGYEQYFGPGTRLTVT.

The gene calls are TRBV7-9 and TRBJ2-7; D is perhaps TRBD1 (5 bases). CDR1 and CDR2 (germline): SEHNR, FQNEAQ (reference sequence). With 5 bases removed from V and 7 bases from J, the gap between germline ends came to 9 bases. The CDR3 loop spans 11 amino acids. CDR3 amino acids: CASSDGQEQYF. The CDR3 bases are TGTGCCAGCAGCGACGGACAAGAGCAGTACTTC. Full variable domain (outside the CDR3, taken from reference TRBV7-9 and TRBJ2-7): DTGVSQNPRHKITKRGQNVTFRCDPISEHNRLYWYRQTLGQGPEFLTYFQNEAQLEKSRLLSDRFSAERPKGSFSTLEIQRTEQGDSAMYLCASSDGQEQYFGPGTRLTVT.

This chain uses TRBV6-5 with TRBJ2-7; D uncertain. Germline V gene data show CDR1 as MNHEY and CDR2 as SVGAGI. V lost 2 bases, J lost 0 bases, and 14 bases lay in between. The CDR3 is 16 amino acids. The CDR3 sequence: CASSYGVPSISYEQYF. The CDR3 DNA sequence: TGTGCCAGCAGTTACGGGGTACCCTCGATCTCCTACGAGCAGTACTTC.

The chain has TRBV6-6 and TRBJ2-1; tentative D call: TRBD2 (6 bases). In germline, CDR1 is MNHNY, CDR2 SVGAGI (reference sequence). The CDR3 covers 15 residues. Between the trimmed V and J ends, which lost 0 bases and 5 bases, there was a span of 11 bases. CDR3 region: CASSYSSREDNEQFF. CDR3 in DNA: TGTGCCAGCAGTTACTCATCCAGGGAGGACAATGAGCAGTTCTTC.

The chain is built from TRBV10-3 and TRBJ2-3, with D perhaps matching TRBD1 (5 bases). CDR3 size: 13 residues. Trimming pared 8 bases from V and 2 bases from J, leaving 11 bases between. Germline V gene sequence: CDR1 ENHRY, CDR2 SYGVKD. The CDR3 bases are TGTGCCATCGGGGCGGACCACACAGATACGCAGTATTTT. Translation gives CAIGADHTDTQYF.

This CDR3 is CAISDPDSFDEQYF. The DNA for the CDR3 is TGTGCCATCAGTGACCCTGACAGTTTTGACGAGCAGTACTTC. The chain is built from TRBV10-3 and TRBJ2-7; D possibly corresponds to TRBD1 (5 bases). From germline, CDR1 is ENHRY and CDR2 SYGVKD. This CDR3 is 14 amino acids long. V was shortened by 3 bases and J by 5 bases, with 14 bases between the two germline ends.

The rearrangement joins TRBV9 to TRBJ2-7, with D possibly being TRBD1 (6 bases). Looked up from germline, CDR1 is SGDLS and CDR2 is YYNGEE. The CDR3 contains 17 residues. Trimming pared 1 base from V and 1 base from J, leaving 18 bases between. CDR3 in DNA: TGTGCCAGCAGCGTAAGTTGGATGGGGCAGGGGTCCTACGAGCAGTACTTC. It yields the protein CASSVSWMGQGSYEQYF. The full variable domain, completed using reference TRBV9 and TRBJ2-7, is DSGVTQTPKHLITATGQRVTLRCSPRSGDLSVYWYQQSLDQGLQFLIQYYNGEERAKGNILERFSAQQFPDLHSELNLSSLELGDSALYFCASSVSWMGQGSYEQYFGPGTRLTVT.

The table lists this clone with a count of one. The rearrangement joins TRBV29-1 to TRBJ2-7; 8 nucleotides match TRBD2. The CDR3 has 15 residues. V trimming: 3 bases; J trimming: 4 bases; junction bases outside the gene matches: 11. Germline CDR1 is SQVTM and CDR2 is ANQGSEA. CDR3 DNA: TGCAGCGTTGAGGGGGCCAGCGGGAGATTTTACGAGCAGTACTTC. This encodes CSVEGASGRFYEQYF.

The chain recombines TRBV4-3 with TRBJ2-1; 7 positions agree with TRBD2. CDR1 is LGHNA, CDR2 YSLEER, per germline. V dropped 0 bases and J dropped 9; count of bases not matched to a gene: 14. This CDR3 region has 17 residues. The CDR3 nucleotides are TGCGCCAGCAGCCAAGATGCAGCGGCGGGAGAGTTTGGTGAGCAGTTCTTC. Its translation: CASSQDAAAGEFGEQFF.

This chain connects TRBV14 to TRBJ1-6; no reliable D call. The germline V gene has CDR1 SGHDN and CDR2 FVKESK. The CDR3 is made up of 17 amino acids. With 4 bases removed from V and 0 bases from J, the gap between germline ends came to 13 bases. The chain's CDR3 is CASSPGRESSYNSPLHF. CDR3 coding DNA: TGTGCCAGCAGCCCAGGTCGGGAAAGCTCCTATAATTCACCCCTCCACTTT. The variable domain in full, with the rest retrieved from reference TRBV14 and TRBJ1-6, is EAGVTQFPSHSVIEKGQTVTLRCDPISGHDNLYWYRRVMGKEIKFLLHFVKESKQDESGMPNNRFLAERTGGTYSTLKVQPAELEDSGVYFCASSPGRESSYNSPLHFGNGTRLTVT.

The V gene is TRBV2, the J gene TRBJ2-1; D ambiguous. The CDR3 runs 13 residues. V gave up 0 bases and J gave up 8 bases, with 8 bases separating them. Germline loops: CDR1 SNHLY, CDR2 FYNNEI. The CDR3: CASSEANWHEQFF. As DNA, the CDR3 is TGTGCCAGCAGTGAAGCTAACTGGCATGAGCAGTTCTTC.

The rearrangement joins TRBV2 to TRBJ2-7, with 7 bases matching TRBD2. The V segment lost 0 bases and the J segment 6 bases; nucleotides outside the gene matches: 8. CDR1 and CDR2 (germline): SNHLY, FYNNEI. The CDR3 length is 15 residues. The CDR3 DNA reads TGTGCCAGCAGTGAAGCACTGGGGGGGGAGGCCGAGCAGTACTTC. It specifies CASSEALGGEAEQYF.

The rearrangement joins TRBV18 to TRBJ2-7; a possible D gene is TRBD1 (8 bases). V was trimmed by 4 bases and J by 6 bases, leaving 19 bases between them. The CDR3 spans 15 residues. The germline V gene has CDR1 KGHSH and CDR2 LQKENI. The CDR3 nucleotides are TGTGCCAGCTCACTACCCCCAGGGGGCGGGGGCGAGCAGTACTTC. Translated, it gives CASSLPPGGGGEQYF.

This chain joins TRBV5-1 and TRBJ2-1, with a tentative D call TRBD2 (6 bases). Trimming left V 4 bases short and J 1 base short, with 15 bases between. The CDR3 extends over 16 amino acids. Germline CDR1 and CDR2: SGHRS and YFSETQ. Here the CDR3 DNA reads TGCGCCAGCAGCCCGGGAGTGACCCGGTCCTACAATGAGCAGTTCTTC. Translation gives CASSPGVTRSYNEQFF.

The chain couples TRBV5-1 to TRBJ2-1, with D possibly called TRBD1 or TRBD2 (5 bases each). This CDR3 spans 17 amino acids. The germline V and J ends were trimmed by 4 bases and 0 bases, with 17 bases remaining between them. Per the germline V gene, CDR1 is SGHRS and CDR2 is YFSETQ. CDR3 sequence reads: CASSEGTARSSYNEQFF. CDR3 DNA: TGCGCCAGCAGCGAGGGGACCGCCCGAAGCTCCTACAATGAGCAGTTCTTC.

This chain links TRBV28 with TRBJ2-3; the D gene is possibly TRBD1 (5 bases). V gave up 3 bases and J gave up 2 bases, with 12 bases separating them. This CDR3 contains 15 residues. Germline V gene data show CDR1 as MDHEN and CDR2 as SYDVKM. The CDR3 is CASSFTGDITDTQYF. The CDR3 DNA is TGTGCCAGCAGTTTTACAGGTGACATCACAGATACGCAGTATTTT.

CDR3 region: CASSLSPRESNQPQHF. In DNA form, the CDR3 reads TGTGCCAGCAGTTTATCCCCCAGAGAAAGCAATCAGCCCCAGCATTTT. V and J are TRBV28 and TRBJ1-5; no firm D call. Germline CDR1 and CDR2: MDHEN and SYDVKM. There are 16 residues in the CDR3. The V end was cut by 1 base, the J end by 1 base, with 11 bases between.

V is TRBV19 and J is TRBJ2-1, with 7 bases lining up with TRBD2. V was pared by 6 bases and J by 1 base, with 9 bases of the junction left unmatched. There are 16 residues in the CDR3. CDR1 and CDR2 from the germline V gene are LNHDA and SQIVND (reference sequence). This CDR3 reads CASSPIWGGSYNEQFF. The CDR3 nucleotides read TGTGCCAGTAGCCCTATTTGGGGGGGGTCCTACAATGAGCAGTTCTTC.

The CDR3 spells CASSLPGHENTEAFF. The CDR3 nucleotides read TGTGCCAGCAGCTTACCGGGACACGAGAACACTGAAGCTTTCTTT. The chain employs TRBV7-9 and TRBJ1-1; the D gene is possibly TRBD1 (6 bases). The CDR3 runs to 15 residues. The V end was cut by 2 bases, the J end by 1 base, with 11 bases between. Germline lookup yields CDR1 SEHNR and CDR2 FQNEAQ (reference sequence). Filled out from reference TRBV7-9 and TRBJ1-1, the complete variable domain reads DTGVSQNPRHKITKRGQNVTFRCDPISEHNRLYWYRQTLGQGPEFLTYFQNEAQLEKSRLLSDRFSAERPKGSFSTLEIQRTEQGDSAMYLCASSLPGHENTEAFFGQGTRLTVV.

Of note for this clone: A single base separates this from a much larger clone, so it may be a read error. This CDR3 is also generated by other DNA sequences in the sample. The rearrangement links TRBV5-6 to TRBJ2-1; no definite D call. This CDR3 spans 12 amino acids. The germline V gene encodes CDR1 SGHDT and CDR2 YYEEEE. Trimming shortened V by 4 bases and J by 2 bases, and 4 bases separated the two germline ends. CDR3 sequence reads: CASSLPYNEQFF. The CDR3 nucleotides read TGTGCCAGCAGCCTCCCCTACAATGAGCAGTTCTTC. Based on the CDR3 plus reference TRBV5-6 and TRBJ2-1, the full variable domain is DAGVTQSPTHLIKTRGQQVTLRCSPKSGHDTVSWYQQALGQGPQFIFQYYEEEERQRGNFPDRFSGHQFPNYSSELNVNALLLGDSALYLCASSLPYNEQFFGPGTRLTVL.

This clone was recorded once. V and J are TRBV7-9 and TRBJ1-5, with D uncertain. Between the trimmed V and J ends, which lost 2 bases and 4 bases, there was a span of 6 bases. The CDR3 runs to 13 residues. From germline, CDR1 is SEHNR and CDR2 FQNEAQ (reference sequence). The CDR3 loop is CASSLMGNQPQHF. The CDR3 DNA is TGTGCCAGCAGCTTAATGGGAAATCAGCCCCAGCATTTT.

The chain joins TRBV19 to TRBJ2-2; no reliable D call. With 1 base removed from V and 6 bases from J, the gap between germline ends came to 9 bases. Germline V gives CDR1 LNHDA, CDR2 SQIVND (reference sequence). The CDR3 length is 14 residues. Here the CDR3 reads CASSIGAGAGELFF. The CDR3 DNA follows: TGTGCCAGTAGTATAGGGGCAGGAGCCGGGGAGCTGTTTTTT.

The chain carries TRBV9 and TRBJ2-1, with 8 bases lining up with TRBD2. Germline V gene lookup returns CDR1 SGDLS and CDR2 YYNGEE. V shed 4 bases and J 5 bases; nucleotides not matched to a gene: 11. CDR3 length: 16 amino acids. The CDR3 coding sequence is TGTGCCAGCAGCCCAGCCGGGGCTAGCGGGCACAATGAGCAGTTCTTC. It translates to CASSPAGASGHNEQFF.

The chain links TRBV7-9 to TRBJ1-2, with TRBD1 identical over 7 bases. The CDR3 spans 14 residues. Germline V lookup: CDR1 SEHNR, CDR2 FQNEAQ (reference sequence). V was pared by 2 bases and J by 6 bases, with 6 bases of the junction left unmatched. The CDR3 DNA reads as TGTGCCAGCAGCTTATCACAGGGGATCGATGGCTACACCTTC. Residues: CASSLSQGIDGYTF.

The chain couples TRBV10-1 to TRBJ2-1; 8 bases agree with TRBD2. V trimming: 5 bases; J trimming: 6 bases; junction bases outside the gene matches: 6. This CDR3 has 14 residues. The germline CDR1 and CDR2 sequences are WNHNN and SYGVQD (reference sequence). The CDR3 region has the DNA TGCGCCAGCAGTCCGGGACTAGGGGGCAATGAGCAGTTCTTC. Protein product: CASSPGLGGNEQFF.

The chain uses TRBV7-9 and TRBJ2-5; a weak D match, TRBD1 (5 bases). The CDR3 loop spans 15 amino acids. Trimming cost V 5 bases and J 1 base, with 14 bases left between them. The germline CDR1 and CDR2 sequences are SEHNR and FQNEAQ (reference sequence). CDR3 DNA sequence: TGTGCCAGCAGCAGCAGGGCGGCACTCCAAGAGACCCAGTACTTC. Translated, it gives CASSSRAALQETQYF.

This chain connects TRBV27 to TRBJ2-3; possible D gene TRBD1, 6 bases. The CDR3 runs to 16 residues. V lost 5 bases and J 1 base, leaving 16 bases between the germline ends. Germline CDR1 MNHEY, CDR2 SMNVEV (reference sequence). The CDR3 reads CASSLYREWGTDTQYF. DNA of the CDR3: TGTGCCAGCAGTCTTTACAGGGAGTGGGGCACAGATACGCAGTATTTT.

This clone came up a few times. The chain links TRBV7-9 to TRBJ1-2, with D hard to call. Germline CDR1 reads SEHNR; CDR2 reads FQNEAQ (reference sequence). The CDR3 covers 12 residues. V lost 3 bases, J lost 4 bases, and 6 bases lay in between. CDR3 coding DNA: TGTGCCAGCAGCTTCCAGGTCTATGGCTACACCTTC. Amino acid sequence: CASSFQVYGYTF.

V usage is TRBV5-6 and J usage is TRBJ2-2; D not resolved. Germline V CDR1 and CDR2: SGHDT, YYEEEE. The ends were cut back, 2 bases at V and 5 bases at J, with 7 bases in the middle. CDR3 length equals 13 residues. The CDR3, as DNA: TGTGCCAGCAGCTTACCCGGGACCGGGGAGCTGTTTTTT. This sequence encodes CASSLPGTGELFF.

The CDR3 DNA reads as TGCAGCGCTTCTAGCGGACCCACAGGGGAGCAGTACTTC. Its translation is CSASSGPTGEQYF. The chain carries TRBV29-1 and TRBJ2-7, with D possibly TRBD2 on 7 matching bases. V was cut by 7 bases and J by 7 bases, with 20 bases left in between. The germline V gene has CDR1 SQVTM and CDR2 ANQGSEA. This CDR3 is 13 amino acids long.

The chain joins TRBV27 to TRBJ1-6, with a weak D call TRBD1 (6 bases). Germline assignment: CDR1 MNHEY and CDR2 SMNVEV (reference sequence). The CDR3 length is 15 residues. V shed 4 bases and J shed 7 bases, with 14 bases lying between them. CDR3 residues: CASSSGPGGNSPLHF. In DNA form, the CDR3 reads TGTGCCAGCAGTTCGGGACCCGGGGGCAATTCACCCCTCCACTTT.